The 8 T cell receptor beta chains below all came from one sample that was sequenced in a study of blood T cell repertoires in COVID-19. Sequencing was performed with immunoSEQ multiplex PCR; in TCRdb, only in-frame clones are kept and a portion is missing. The table includes about 140,000 clones, 84% detected once. The material sequenced was peripheral blood. The receptors derive from a human donor in a cohort sampled during active COVID-19.

The chain links TRBV27 to TRBJ2-1; D unresolved. V dropped 1 base and J dropped 0 bases, with 7 bases sitting between them. CDR1 and CDR2 (germline): MNHEY, SMNVEV (reference sequence). CDR3 size: 15 residues. The CDR3 loop reads CASSLFMSSYNEQFF. As DNA, the CDR3 is TGTGCCAGCAGTTTATTCATGAGCTCCTACAATGAGCAGTTCTTC.

This clone was counted between two and nine times. The chain combines TRBV18 with TRBJ1-4; 10 nucleotides match TRBD1. Germline V gives CDR1 KGHSH, CDR2 LQKENI. This CDR3 region has 16 residues. V lost 3 bases and J lost 4; bases outside the gene matches: 5. In nucleotides, the CDR3 is TGTGCCAGCTCACCCGCTCGGGACAGGGGTAATGAAAAACTGTTTTTT. It encodes CASSPARDRGNEKLFF.

The chain links TRBV7-9 to TRBJ2-5; the D gene is possibly TRBD2 (6 bases). Trimming took 6 bases from V and 9 from J, leaving 14 bases between them. Looked up from germline, CDR1 is SEHNR and CDR2 is FQNEAQ (reference sequence). The CDR3 sequence is 12 residues long. The CDR3 loop is CASRALGGSQYF. CDR3 bases: TGTGCCAGCAGGGCCCTCGGGGGTTCCCAGTACTTC.

The chain employs TRBV18 and TRBJ1-1, with D possibly being TRBD1 (5 bases). V gave up 6 bases and J gave up 1 base, with 18 bases separating them. This CDR3 is built from 16 residues. Germline CDR1 is KGHSH and CDR2 is LQKENI. CDR3 sequence: CASSRQSMIGNTEAFF. CDR3 DNA sequence: TGTGCCAGCTCTAGACAGTCAATGATCGGGAACACTGAAGCTTTCTTT.

The chain recombines TRBV14 with TRBJ1-2; no definite D call. V lost 8 bases and J 4 bases, leaving 17 bases between the germline ends. This CDR3 is built from 14 residues. Germline V gene lookup returns CDR1 SGHDN and CDR2 FVKESK. This CDR3 is CASGPSGTFYGYTF. The CDR3 bases are TGTGCCAGCGGGCCGTCCGGAACCTTCTATGGCTACACCTTC.

V and J are TRBV11-2 and TRBJ2-7; 7 bases match TRBD1. Unmatched junction bases numbered 7, after V lost 5 bases and J lost 12 bases. Per germline, CDR1 SGHAT and CDR2 FQNNGV. The CDR3 sequence is 11 residues long. CDR3 sequence (DNA): TGTGCCAGCAGCCTCGGACAGGCGGGGTACTTC. Its protein product is CASSLGQAGYF.

The chain joins TRBV5-4 to TRBJ1-5; D is undetermined. The V end was cut by 2 bases, the J end by 3 bases, with 12 bases between. The CDR3 runs to 15 residues. The germline gives CDR1 SGHNT, CDR2 YYREEE (reference sequence). The CDR3 DNA reads TGTGCCAGCAGCTTTGGAGGCCGAACCAATCAGCCCCAGCATTTT. Its protein is CASSFGGRTNQPQHF.

This rearrangement joins TRBV19 to TRBJ2-5; TRBD1 matches 9 bases. Germline-derived CDR1 and CDR2 are LNHDA and SQIVND (reference sequence). The CDR3 is made up of 18 amino acids. The J segment lost 0 bases and the V segment lost 6 bases, leaving 14 bases of the junction unmatched. The CDR3 reads CASSTGTGYRGHQETQYF. In nucleotides, the CDR3 is TGTGCCAGTAGCACCGGGACAGGGTACAGGGGACACCAAGAGACCCAGTACTTC.